A single sample is the source of the 12 T cell receptor beta chains below, sequenced in a study of cytomegalovirus exposure and HLA in healthy donors. The PCR contained 60 Vbeta and 13 Jbeta primers. The data were produced by immunoSEQ multiplex PCR, yet TCRdb's version contains in-frame clones alone and is incomplete. In the table there are approximately 100,000 clones, more than 70% of which are singletons. Sequences were obtained from PBMCs. The receptors shown here come from a man aged 35-49 years in good health and CMV-seronegative.

The rearrangement joins TRBV7-9 to TRBJ2-2, with 8 bases identical to TRBD1. The CDR3 is 17 residues long. J lost 0 bases, V lost 6 bases, and 9 bases had no gene match. Germline lookup yields CDR1 SEHNR and CDR2 FQNEAQ (reference sequence). This CDR3 is CASSYLRGRTNTGELFF. In DNA, the CDR3 is TGTGCCAGCAGTTACCTCAGGGGGCGGACGAACACCGGGGAGCTGTTTTTT.

CDR3 in amino acids: CASSLKRTDTNYGYTF. The CDR3 coding sequence is TGCGCCAGCAGCTTAAAACGGACAGATACTAACTATGGCTACACCTTC. The chain combines TRBV5-1 with TRBJ1-2; D may be TRBD1 (6 bases). The CDR3 totals 16 residues. V lost 2 bases and J 0 bases, leaving 14 bases between the germline ends. Germline CDR1 reads SGHRS; CDR2 reads YFSETQ.

V usage is TRBV4-1 and J usage is TRBJ2-5; 10 bases fit TRBD2. The junction had 9 bases not matched to a gene; V was cut back by 4 bases and J by 1 base. The CDR3 has 17 amino acids. Looked up from germline, CDR1 is MGHRA and CDR2 is YSYEKL. The CDR3 region has the DNA TGCGCCAGCAGCCTTGCGGGGTTAGCGGGGGGCCAAGAGACCCAGTACTTC. It specifies CASSLAGLAGGQETQYF.

The sample holds a few counts of this clone. This rearrangement joins TRBV11-1 to TRBJ2-1; 9 nucleotides line up with TRBD2. The CDR3 has 16 residues. From germline, CDR1 is SGHAT and CDR2 FQDESV (reference sequence). With V trimmed by 5 bases and J by 9 bases, 14 bases remained unmatched. In DNA form, the CDR3 reads TGTGCCAGCAGCCCAGGCCCGGCGGGGGGGCAGATTGAGCAGTTCTTC. Protein product: CASSPGPAGGQIEQFF.

This clone has just a few counts. V is TRBV6-5 and J is TRBJ2-7; 8 bases align to TRBD2. Germline lookup yields CDR1 MNHEY and CDR2 SVGAGI. The V and J ends lost 2 bases and 0 bases, in that order; junction bases with no gene match: 3. The CDR3 has 15 amino acids. CDR3 amino acids: CASSYRGTSSYEQYF. DNA for the CDR3: TGTGCCAGCAGTTACCGCGGGACTAGCTCCTACGAGCAGTACTTC.

Details on this clone: This likely reflects a read error, since a far larger clone is one base away. The V call is TRBV29-1, the J call TRBJ1-1; the D is unclear. CDR1 is SQVTM, CDR2 ANQGSEA, per germline. Trimming shortened V by 2 bases and J by 4 bases, and 14 bases separated the two germline ends. The CDR3 length is 14 residues. This chain's CDR3 is CSVEWAEPATEAFF. CDR3 coding DNA: TGCAGCGTTGAATGGGCAGAGCCGGCCACTGAAGCTTTCTTT.

V usage is TRBV29-1 and J usage is TRBJ2-1, with D perhaps TRBD2 (5 bases). Trimming left V 8 bases short and J 5 bases short, with 13 bases between. The length of the CDR3 is 12 residues. CDR1 SQVTM and CDR2 ANQGSEA come from the germline V gene. For the CDR3, the DNA is TGCAGCACCTCGTGGGGAGACAATGAGCAGTTCTTC. This gives the protein CSTSWGDNEQFF.

The chain couples TRBV13 to TRBJ2-3; no clear D gene. CDR1 and CDR2 (germline): PRHDT, FYEKMQ (reference sequence). CDR3 length: 13 residues. Trimming removed 2 bases at V and 2 bases at J, with 5 bases between. The CDR3 sequence is CASSLSPTDTQYF. Written as DNA, the CDR3 is TGTGCCAGCAGCTTAAGCCCCACAGATACGCAGTATTTT. Full variable domain (rest looked up from reference TRBV13 and TRBJ2-3): AAGVIQSPRHLIKEKRETATLKCYPIPRHDTVYWYQQGPGQDPQFLISFYEKMQSDKGSIPDRFSAQQFSDYHSELNMSSLELGDSALYFCASSLSPTDTQYFGPGTRLTVL.

This sequence joins TRBV2 and TRBJ1-1, with TRBD1 as a possible D gene (5 bases). Per the germline V gene, CDR1 is SNHLY and CDR2 is FYNNEI. With 6 bases removed from V and 3 bases from J, the gap between germline ends came to 8 bases. This CDR3 region has 12 residues. The CDR3 region is CASSRAYTEAFF. In DNA, the CDR3 is TGTGCCAGCAGCAGGGCGTACACTGAAGCTTTCTTT.

This chain links TRBV2 with TRBJ1-6; maybe TRBD1 (5 bases). The ends were cut back, 3 bases at V and 7 bases at J, with 16 bases in the middle. The CDR3 has 16 residues. Germline CDR1 reads SNHLY; CDR2 reads FYNNEI. CDR3 amino acids: CASSDRQGRRNSPLHF. The CDR3 DNA reads as TGTGCCAGCAGTGATAGGCAGGGCAGGAGAAATTCACCCCTCCACTTT.

This clone has just a few counts. The rearrangement links TRBV11-1 to TRBJ1-1, with 9 bases identical to TRBD1. The CDR3 loop spans 16 amino acids. Germline lookup yields CDR1 SGHAT and CDR2 FQDESV (reference sequence). Germline trimming cut 2 bases from V and 6 bases from J; bases unmatched to any gene: 10. The CDR3 loop is CASSLFPGQGRAEAFF. CDR3 sequence (DNA): TGTGCCAGCAGCTTATTCCCGGGACAGGGACGGGCTGAAGCTTTCTTT. Drawing the rest from reference TRBV11-1 and TRBJ1-1, the complete variable domain is EAEVAQSPRYKITEKSQAVAFWCDPISGHATLYWYRQILGQGPELLVQFQDESVVDDSQLPKDRFSAERLKGVDSTLKIQPAELGDSAMYLCASSLFPGQGRAEAFFGQGTRLTVV.

V and J are TRBV7-9 and TRBJ2-1; TRBD1 is a possible D gene (6 bases). The CDR3 has 15 residues. Germline CDR1 and CDR2: SEHNR and FQNEAQ (reference sequence). Trimming pared 5 bases from V and 7 bases from J, leaving 18 bases between. The CDR3 protein is CASSPGALASNEQFF. The CDR3 DNA reads TGTGCCAGCAGCCCAGGGGCCCTAGCTTCGAATGAGCAGTTCTTC.